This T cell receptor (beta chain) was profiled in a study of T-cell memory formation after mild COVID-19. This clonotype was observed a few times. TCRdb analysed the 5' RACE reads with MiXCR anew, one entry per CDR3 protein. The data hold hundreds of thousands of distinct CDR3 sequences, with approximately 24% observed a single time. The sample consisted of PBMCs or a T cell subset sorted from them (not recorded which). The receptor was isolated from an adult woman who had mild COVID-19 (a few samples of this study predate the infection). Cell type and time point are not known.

CDR3 in amino acids: CSARRLQVDNEQFF. CDR3 nucleotides: TGCAGTGCTAGGAGGTTGCAGGTCGACAATGAGCAGTTCTTC. The chain carries TRBV20-1 and TRBJ2-1; D unclear. Germline assignment: CDR1 DFQATT and CDR2 SNEGSKA (reference sequence). The CDR3 contains 14 residues. With 3 bases removed from V and 5 bases from J, the gap between germline ends came to 14 bases.